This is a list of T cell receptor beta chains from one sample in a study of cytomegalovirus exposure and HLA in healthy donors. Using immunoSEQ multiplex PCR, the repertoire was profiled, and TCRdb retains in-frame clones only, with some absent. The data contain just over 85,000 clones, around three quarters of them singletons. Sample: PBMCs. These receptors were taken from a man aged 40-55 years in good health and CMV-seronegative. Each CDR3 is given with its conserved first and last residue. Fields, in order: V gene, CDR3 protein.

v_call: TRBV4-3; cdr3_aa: CASSLGLAGLNEQFF
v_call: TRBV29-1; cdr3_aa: CSVEGGQETQYF
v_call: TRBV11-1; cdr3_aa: CASSEPGGHYNEQFF
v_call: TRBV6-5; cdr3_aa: CASSPTPFSSYEQYF
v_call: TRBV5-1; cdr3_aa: CASSLTGIGPQPQHF
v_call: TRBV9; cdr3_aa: CASSRGGTLNEQFF
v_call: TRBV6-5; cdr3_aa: CASTRHLTGELFF
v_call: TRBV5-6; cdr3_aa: CASSPRGLAYEQYF
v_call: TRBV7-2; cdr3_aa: CASSLGGSYNEQFF
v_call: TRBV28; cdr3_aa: CASSPFTGTYNEQFF
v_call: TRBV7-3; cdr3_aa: CASSPQKGLYEQYF
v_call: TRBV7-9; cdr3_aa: CASTTLAGRTYNEQFF
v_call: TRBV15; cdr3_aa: CATSRDPLTSQETQYF
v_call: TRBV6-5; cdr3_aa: CASSYARGGGYNEQFF
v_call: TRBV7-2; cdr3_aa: CASSLQGREKLFF
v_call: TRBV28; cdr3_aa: CASSPTLTENTGELFF
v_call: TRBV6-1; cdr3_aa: CASSRDSIYGYTF
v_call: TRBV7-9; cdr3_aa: CASSFRRGAQETQYF
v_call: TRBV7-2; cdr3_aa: CASSPRTGYTGELFF
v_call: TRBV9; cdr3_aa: CASSVATASGATSTDTQYF
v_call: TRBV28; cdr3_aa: CASSPEGQGRGQPQHF
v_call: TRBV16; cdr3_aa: CASSQSLGAGSYGYTF
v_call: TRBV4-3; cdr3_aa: CASSQALGTANTEAFF
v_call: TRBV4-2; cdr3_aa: CASSQGTGMYEQYF
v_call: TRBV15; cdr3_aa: CATSTSGGATDTQYF
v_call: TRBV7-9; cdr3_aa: CASSLARQGYTEAFF
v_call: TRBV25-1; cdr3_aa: CASSGTVSGGNKRATQYF
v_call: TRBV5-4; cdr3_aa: CASNQGNTMNTEAFF
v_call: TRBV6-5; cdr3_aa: CASSYSNEAYEQYF
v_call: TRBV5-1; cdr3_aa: CASTTIPGGGAREQYF
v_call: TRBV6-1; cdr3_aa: CASASSGASSYEQYF
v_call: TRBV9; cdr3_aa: CASSPAGGYEQYF
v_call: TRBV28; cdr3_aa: CASSFRGPGNTIYF
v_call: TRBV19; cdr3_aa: CASSIRLAGAGEQFF
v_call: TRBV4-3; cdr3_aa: CASSRRQGHEQFF
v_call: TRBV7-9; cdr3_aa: CASSSGQGAYEQYF
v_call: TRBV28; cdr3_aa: CASSPPGMGGYF
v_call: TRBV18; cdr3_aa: CASSPGQGGTEAFF
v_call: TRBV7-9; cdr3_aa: CASSLVAGAGNTIYF
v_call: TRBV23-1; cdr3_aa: CASTTPDREGNQPQHF
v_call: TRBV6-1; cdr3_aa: CASRRDSTNTEAFF
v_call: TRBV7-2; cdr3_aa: CASSYTRVPSYEQYF
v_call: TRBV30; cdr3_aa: CAWSVGQGAYGYTF
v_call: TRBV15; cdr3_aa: CATSRDSGQHNEQFF
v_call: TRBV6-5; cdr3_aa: CASSSWDRDGYTF
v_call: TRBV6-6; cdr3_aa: CASERSGGNQPQHF
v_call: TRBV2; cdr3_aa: CASSGTNLRGQYF
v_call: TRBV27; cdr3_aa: CASSSPGESETQYF
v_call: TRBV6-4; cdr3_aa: CASSVGTGVSPLHF
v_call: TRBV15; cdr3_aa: CATSRAPNTEAFF
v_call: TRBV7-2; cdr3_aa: CASSLEVREKLFF
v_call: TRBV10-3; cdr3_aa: CAISERDNQPQHF
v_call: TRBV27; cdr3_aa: CASSLGQNTEAFF
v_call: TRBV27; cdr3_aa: CASSPRQGLRSNYGYTF
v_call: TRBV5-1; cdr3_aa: CASSGDYEQYF
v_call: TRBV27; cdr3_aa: CASSFRYEQYF
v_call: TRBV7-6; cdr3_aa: CASSLHRQTYEQYF
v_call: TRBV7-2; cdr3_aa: CASSWVFGGGAINIQYF
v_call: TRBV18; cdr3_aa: CASSLTSRTGESSPLHF
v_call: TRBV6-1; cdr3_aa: CASSHRENTEAFF